These 22 T cell receptor beta chains were all obtained from the same sample, sequenced in a study of response to subunit inactivated influenza vaccine (dated by TCRdb to 2016 to 2018). Libraries came from RT-PCR. For sequencing, an Illumina HiSeq 2500 was employed. TCRdb ran its own pipeline on the public reads, namely fastp trimming at Q25 and MiXCR clone calling, and kept in-frame beta chains. A single entry per CDR3 protein holds the most common genes and DNA from its merged rows. The sample table contains over 800,000 distinct CDR3 sequences; only one count was recorded for about 20% of them. The ten largest clones take up roughly 10% of the sample. The starting material was PBMCs from blood, obtained approximately 5 days after vaccination. These receptors all come from a man aged 50 to 59 who received an inactivated influenza vaccine. Donor details come from another sample of the same person, matched by shared clones.

The table lists this clonotype with a few counts. CDR3 sequence reads: CASSLELYNSPLHF. CDR3 bases: TGTGCCAGCAGCTTGGAGCTTTATAATTCACCCCTCCACTTT. The chain is built from TRBV11-2 and TRBJ1-6, with unresolved D. Germline V lookup: CDR1 SGHAT, CDR2 FQNNGV. The V end lost 3 bases, the J end lost 4 bases, and 7 bases lay between the germline ends. CDR3 length: 14 amino acids.

This clonotype was found a few times. The chain recombines TRBV28 with TRBJ2-7, with 9 bases matching TRBD2. This CDR3 is 17 amino acids long. Germline loops: CDR1 MDHEN, CDR2 SYDVKM. V shed 2 bases and J 5 bases; nucleotides not matched to a gene: 13. DNA for the CDR3: TGTGCCAGCAGTTTAGAGGAAACCGGGACTAGCAGAGACGAGCAGTACTTC. Translating gives CASSLEETGTSRDEQYF.

This clonotype was observed a handful of times. J is TRBJ2-7 and V is TRBV6-5; D is ambiguous. The germline V and J ends were trimmed by 2 bases and 2 bases, with 13 bases remaining between them. Germline assignment: CDR1 MNHEY and CDR2 SVGAGI. The CDR3 has 15 residues. The CDR3: CASSYDSRPTYEQYF. CDR3 bases: TGTGCCAGCAGTTACGACTCACGCCCAACCTACGAGCAGTACTTC.

This clonotype was observed a few times. This rearrangement joins TRBV7-2 to TRBJ2-5, with D perhaps TRBD1 (5 bases). CDR3 size: 12 residues. Trimming removed 0 bases from V and 9 bases from J, with 8 bases in between. Germline CDR1 SGHTA, CDR2 FQGNSA. The CDR3 sequence: CASSLAVGAQYF. The CDR3 DNA reads TGTGCCAGCAGCTTAGCTGTAGGGGCCCAGTACTTC.

The V call is TRBV12-3 or TRBV12-4, the J call TRBJ1-5; the D is unclear. Trimming shortened V by 5 bases and J by 3 bases, and 11 bases separated the two germline ends. The CDR3 loop spans 14 amino acids. This CDR3 is CASSLRAPNQPQHF. CDR3 nucleotide sequence: TGTGCCAGCAGTCTCCGGGCCCCCAATCAGCCCCAGCATTTT.

The table lists this clonotype with a few counts. The V call is TRBV28, the J call TRBJ1-5, with a tentative D call TRBD1 (5 bases). This CDR3 is 14 amino acids long. The ends were cut back, 5 bases at V and 6 bases at J, with 14 bases in the middle. The germline V gene has CDR1 MDHEN and CDR2 SYDVKM. The DNA of the CDR3 is TGTGCCAGCAGTGGAGCCCAGGGATCTCAGCCCCAGCATTTT. Translated, it gives CASSGAQGSQPQHF.

The chain combines TRBV2 with TRBJ2-3; D is unclear. This CDR3 has 15 amino acids. With 6 bases removed from V and 6 bases from J, the gap between germline ends came to 19 bases. Germline V gene data show CDR1 as SNHLY and CDR2 as FYNNEI. The CDR3 is CASRPGTSPSDTQYF. The DNA of the CDR3 is TGTGCCAGCAGGCCAGGCACTTCCCCTTCGGATACGCAGTATTTT.

This clonotype was counted many times. Written as DNA, the CDR3 is TGTGCCAGCAGCTTAGTATCCCCAGGAAACACCATATATTTT. It specifies CASSLVSPGNTIYF. The chain employs TRBV7-9 and TRBJ1-3; D gene ambiguous. The CDR3 runs to 14 residues. V lost 1 base to trimming and J lost 4 bases, with 8 bases between them. Germline CDR1 and CDR2: SEHNR and FQNEAQ (reference sequence).

This clonotype has more than one count but fewer than ten. The gene calls are TRBV20-1 and TRBJ1-1; D uncertain. The CDR3 length is 12 residues. CDR1 and CDR2 (germline): DFQATT, SNEGSKA (reference sequence). Trimming left V 1 base short and J 5 bases short, with 8 bases between. The CDR3 protein is CSARVLRTEAFF. DNA of the CDR3: TGCAGTGCTAGAGTTCTAAGAACTGAAGCTTTCTTT.

This clonotype came up a few times. The CDR3 region has the DNA TGTGCCAGCAGCCCTACGGGGCTAAACTATGGCTACACCTTC. Translating it yields CASSPTGLNYGYTF. The chain uses TRBV7-2 and TRBJ1-2, with D possibly TRBD1 on 5 matching bases. CDR3 length equals 14 residues. Deletions cut 5 bases from V and 2 bases from J, with 12 bases between. CDR1 is SGHTA, CDR2 FQGNSA, per germline.

There are many counts of this clonotype. The rearrangement uses TRBV27 and TRBJ2-1, with TRBD1 matching over 8 bases. V lost 4 bases to trimming and J lost 8 bases; unmatched junction nucleotides: 10. The CDR3 is 15 amino acids. Germline V gene data show CDR1 as MNHEY and CDR2 as SMNVEV (reference sequence). The CDR3 region has the DNA TGTGCCAGCAGTTGGACAGGGCATGCAATATATGAGCAGTTCTTC. Its protein is CASSWTGHAIYEQFF.

This clonotype came up a few times. V usage is TRBV7-8 and J usage is TRBJ2-7; 8 positions match TRBD2. V trimming: 1 base; J trimming: 6 bases; junction bases outside the gene matches: 5. CDR1 SGHVS and CDR2 FQNEAQ come from the germline V gene. The CDR3 length is 14 residues. CDR3 nucleotides: TGTGCCAGCAGCTTAGTACGGGAGGGAAGCGAGCAGTACTTC. As protein: CASSLVREGSEQYF.

The chain couples TRBV7-2 to TRBJ1-4; TRBD1 might be the D (5 bases). The CDR3 spans 14 residues. Deletions cut 4 bases from V and 10 bases from J, with 16 bases between. CDR1 and CDR2 (germline): SGHTA, FQGNSA. CDR3 in DNA: TGTGCCAGCAGCTCCACCGGCGGACATGGAAAACTGTTTTTT. The encoded protein is CASSSTGGHGKLFF.

This clonotype was seen at least ten times. The rearrangement uses TRBV12-3 or TRBV12-4 and TRBJ1-1; D is unclear. The CDR3 loop spans 12 amino acids. Between the trimmed V and J ends, which lost 5 bases and 5 bases, there was a span of 9 bases. The CDR3 region has the DNA TGTGCCAGCAGTGCCTTCCCGACTGAAGCTTTCTTT. Protein: CASSAFPTEAFF.

This sequence joins TRBV3-1 and TRBJ1-2; 9 bases fit TRBD1. V lost 4 bases, J lost 4 bases, and 7 bases stayed unmatched. Germline V gives CDR1 LGHDT, CDR2 YNNKEL (reference sequence). The CDR3 has 15 amino acids. CDR3 amino acids: CASSPRDRAFYGYTF. The CDR3 DNA reads TGTGCCAGCAGCCCCCGGGACAGGGCCTTCTATGGCTACACCTTC.

The rearrangement uses TRBV24-1 and TRBJ1-5, with D hard to call. Trimming shortened V by 1 base and J by 6 bases, and 9 bases separated the two germline ends. This CDR3 region has 14 residues. The germline V gene encodes CDR1 KGHDR and CDR2 SFDVKD. The chain's CDR3 is CATSDFRVGQPQHF. CDR3 DNA sequence: TGTGCCACCAGTGATTTTCGGGTAGGTCAGCCCCAGCATTTT.

The V call is TRBV20-1, the J call TRBJ2-3; 10 positions match TRBD2. The CDR3 runs to 16 residues. With V trimmed by 6 bases and J by 2 bases, 11 bases remained unmatched. The germline V gene has CDR1 DFQATT and CDR2 SNEGSKA (reference sequence). This CDR3 reads CSASLLAGLYTDTQYF. Written as DNA, the CDR3 is TGCAGTGCATCACTACTAGCGGGGCTGTACACAGATACGCAGTATTTT.

The chain recombines TRBV20-1 with TRBJ1-3; 12 nucleotides match TRBD1. The germline gives CDR1 DFQATT, CDR2 SNEGSKA (reference sequence). The CDR3 loop spans 14 amino acids. The V gene end was trimmed by 5 bases and the J gene end by 4 bases; junction bases not matched to a gene: 3. CDR3 in amino acids: CSAPGQGAGNTIYF. In DNA, the CDR3 is TGCAGTGCTCCGGGACAGGGGGCAGGAAACACCATATATTTT.

This clonotype was seen many times. The chain couples TRBV10-3 to TRBJ2-2; D is perhaps TRBD1 (5 bases). Deletions cut 3 bases from V and 6 bases from J, with 26 bases between. In germline, CDR1 is ENHRY, CDR2 SYGVKD. The CDR3 spans 19 residues. CDR3 amino acids: CAISDWQGRPTLGAGELFF. CDR3 in DNA: TGTGCCATCAGTGATTGGCAGGGTCGTCCCACCCTCGGCGCCGGGGAGCTGTTTTTT.

This clonotype showed up many times. The chain joins TRBV6-1 to TRBJ2-1; 7 bases map to TRBD1. J was trimmed by 2 bases and V by 6 bases; bases with no gene match: 4. This CDR3 is 14 amino acids long. Germline-derived CDR1 and CDR2 are MNHNS and SASEGT. Written as DNA, the CDR3 is TGTGCCAGCAGGACCGGGACAGCCTACAATGAGCAGTTCTTC. Translation gives CASRTGTAYNEQFF.

V usage is TRBV6-1 and J usage is TRBJ1-6, with 9 positions matching TRBD1. Per germline, CDR1 MNHNS and CDR2 SASEGT. This CDR3 has 14 residues. V gave up 6 bases and J gave up 14 bases; unmatched junction bases: 11. Here the CDR3 DNA reads TGTGCCAGCAGAGACCCAACAGGGGGCCCAACCCTCCACTTT. Residues: CASRDPTGGPTLHF.

The V gene is TRBV28, the J gene TRBJ1-2; TRBD1 aligns across 8 bases. V trimming: 8 bases; J trimming: 6 bases; junction bases outside the gene matches: 8. The CDR3 is 13 residues long. Germline V gives CDR1 MDHEN, CDR2 SYDVKM. The CDR3 bases are TGTGCCAGCCACTCCACAGGGGGGGATGGCTACACCTTC. Translation: CASHSTGGDGYTF.